The sequence of this T cell receptor beta chain was determined in a study of blood T cell repertoires in COVID-19. Across the whole study: From T cells, B-cell-depleted T cells, or PBMCs came the material, which was cDNA or gDNA.

The germline V gene has CDR1 SGHVS and CDR2 FQNEAQ. The length of the CDR3 is 15 residues. Trimming shortened V by 0 bases and J by 7 bases, and 13 bases separated the two germline ends. Per the original data handling: Amplification with reference gene primers provided the estimates of nucleated cell counts. Here immunoSEQ multiplex PCR was the method, and the copy in TCRdb shows in-frame clones only, minus some. The D gene and trimming were derived from the DNA, and the V and J assignments and clone size from that table. The table lists some 210,000 clones, over 70% of them singletons. Sequenced material: peripheral blood. This sequence was found in a man aged 45-65 years with active or convalescent COVID-19. The chain has TRBV7-8 and TRBJ1-3, with D perhaps TRBD1 (5 bases). CDR3 residues: CASSLARGVANTIYF. The CDR3 coding sequence is TGTGCCAGCAGCTTAGCGCGGGGGGTAGCGAACACCATATATTTT.